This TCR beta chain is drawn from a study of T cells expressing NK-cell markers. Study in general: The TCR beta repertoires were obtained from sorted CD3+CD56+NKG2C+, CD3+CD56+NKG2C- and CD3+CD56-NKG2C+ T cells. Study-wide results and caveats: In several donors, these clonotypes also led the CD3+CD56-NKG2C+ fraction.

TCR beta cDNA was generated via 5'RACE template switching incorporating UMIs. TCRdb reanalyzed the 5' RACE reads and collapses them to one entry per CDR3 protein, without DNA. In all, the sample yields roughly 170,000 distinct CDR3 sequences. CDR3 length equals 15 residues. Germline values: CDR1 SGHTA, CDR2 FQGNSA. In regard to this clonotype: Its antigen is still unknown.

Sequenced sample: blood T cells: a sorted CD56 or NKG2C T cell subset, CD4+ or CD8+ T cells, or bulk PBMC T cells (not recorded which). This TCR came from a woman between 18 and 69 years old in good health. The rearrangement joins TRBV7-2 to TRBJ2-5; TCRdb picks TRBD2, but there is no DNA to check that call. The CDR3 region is CASTRLAGRQETQYF. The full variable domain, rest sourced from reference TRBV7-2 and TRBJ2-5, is GAGVSQSPSNKVTEKGKDVELRCDPISGHTALYWYRQSLGQGLEFLIYFQGNSAPDKSGLPSDRFSAERTGGSVSTLTIQRTQQEDSAVYLCASTRLAGRQETQYFGPGTRLLVL.